This TCR beta chain was sequenced in a study of blood T cell repertoires in COVID-19 (TCRdb year 2020). Study-wide context: Collaborator samples came from the United States, Italy and Spain and covered acute and convalescent phases of COVID-19. The prospective study material was composed of cDNA or gDNA derived from T cells, B-cell-depleted T cells, or PBMCs. Deeply sampled blood TCRbeta repertoires from subjects exposed to, actively infected with, or recovered from COVID-19 were included in the dataset. The repertoires were released in a freely available public database meant as a resource for research on the immune response to SARS-CoV-2. Samples came from the ongoing ImmuneRACE study (first 160 participants) plus 1,254 subjects from 6 global collaborators. Nearly every sample came with metadata listing a de-identified subject ID, COVID-19 status, age in years and sex. Where available, HLA class I and class II types were obtained from metadata supplied by the sample provider rather than from assay-based typing.

At one collaborating source in Seattle, patients were enrolled during active infection and were followed longitudinally through the course of disease. Whole blood was collected in K2EDTA tubes by collaborating institutions according to the institutions' own protocols. For TCRbeta analysis, collaborators shipped samples as frozen whole blood, isolated PBMCs, or DNA extracted from either of those sample types. TCRbeta CDR3 regions were amplified from genomic DNA by means of the immunoSEQ Assay, a bias-controlled multiplex PCR. The paper's data handling went like this. Within the assay, amplification of reference gene primers was used to estimate how many nucleated cells each sample contained. Sequence reads were collapsed and filtered to measure the absolute abundance of every unique TCRbeta CDR3 rearrangement. For each sample, productive Simpson clonality was calculated by taking the square root of Simpson's diversity index across productive rearrangements. Sourced from immuneACCESS, this table was stored by TCRdb with only in-frame sequences that have V and J called. A share of the clones is absent; for the studies checked, an unresolved V gene accounts for under half, and the remainder has no known explanation. Clone size and V and J calls were adopted from that table, with D and trimming inferred from the DNA. The sample has 270,000 or so clones on record, roughly nine tenths of them singletons. Around 12% of the sample is in the top ten clones.

Trimming at the junction amounts to 3 bases on V and 9 bases on J, and the germline ends lie 15 bases apart. Sequences MNHNS (CDR1) and SASEGT (CDR2) are obtained from the germline V gene. The CDR3, cysteine through phenylalanine, is 14 amino acids long. Only CDR3 DNA remains: 42 bases, in frame from the first base. General findings and caveats noted by the study authors: How much clinical and demographic metadata was included differed by source and by participant, and the metadata was provided uncurated.

About this clone: Its antigen is not yet known. The record has no base qualities; no much larger clone is one base away.

The chain is encoded by TRBV6-1 joined to TRBJ1-5; a tentative D call is TRBD1 (5 bases match). Specimen: peripheral blood. The receptor's source is a woman aged 25 to 39 with COVID-19, enrolled during active disease. In nucleotide form, the sequence is TGTGCCAGCAGTGACGATAACCAGGGAGGGCCCCAGCATTTT. Translated, this gives CASSDDNQGGPQHF.